The clone carrying this T cell receptor beta chain was seen just once. Its antigen is not known. A base went unread or is ambiguous, so its residue is labelled X. Germline V gene lookup returns CDR1 SQVTM and CDR2 ANQGSEA. Trimming took 4 bases from V and 0 from J, leaving 12 bases between them. This CDR3 is built from 14 residues. Some clones are missing from TCRdb's copy, which holds only in-frame ones; the method was immunoSEQ multiplex PCR. The sample lists 300 or so clones, approximately 90% seen once, with about a tenth in the top ten. The data originate from a study of primary melanoma T cells and metastatic recurrence. Findings and limits, study-wide: The tumor T-cell fraction reportedly predicted progression-free survival independently of thickness, ulceration, mitotic rate and age.

The sample was melanoma tumor tissue. The TCR was taken from a human donor with melanoma. J is TRBJ1-1 and V is TRBV29-1; D gene uncertain. Written as DNA, the CDR3 is TGCAGCGTTGTCCACCTCGRACTGAACACTGAAGCTTTCTTT. Translated, it gives CSVVHLXLNTEAFF.